Each of the 15 T cell receptor beta chains below was sequenced from the same sample in a study of tumor-infiltrating lymphocytes in primary liver carcinoma. Co-extraction of RNA and DNA was performed on about 19-30 mg of unsorted bulk tissue. TCR beta cDNA was reverse-transcribed from about 0.45 ug of total RNA. The reaction used a constant-region primer and ProtoScript II reverse transcriptase. Researchers made the TCR beta libraries by running three nested multiplex PCR rounds with slightly modified ARM-PCR. The first two PCR rounds used TRBV1-TRBV30 forward primers with a C-beta reverse primer, roughly 11 cycles each. MiXCR, applied by TCRdb to the multiplex PCR reads, yields one record per CDR3 protein. Of 55,000 to 65,000 distinct CDR3 sequences in the sample, over 65% were seen once. Sequences were obtained from liver tumor tissue from sampling region 2. The subset denotes: tumor region T2, inferior pole. The receptors stem from a man aged 35 to 55 with primary liver carcinoma and hepatitis B virus infection.

A word on this clonotype: The CDR3 carries no conserved terminal phenylalanine or tryptophan, so it likely arises from a read error. This chain joins TRBV11-2 and TRBJ2-7; 7 nucleotides match TRBD2. Germline CDR1 SGHAT, CDR2 FQNNGV. CDR3 length equals 13 residues. The CDR3 nucleotides read TGTGTCAGCAGCCTTCCTAGCGGATACGAGCAGTACATC. Translation: CVSSLPSGYEQYI.

Points on this clonotype: One end of the junction is discordant with germline, which a read error may explain. The CDR3 DNA follows: TGCGCCAGCAGCCAAGATAACAATCGAGGGGGCTCAAACATTCGGTACTTC. Translating it yields CASSQDNNRGGSNIRYF. This chain joins TRBV4-3 and TRBJ2-4, with 7 nucleotides matching TRBD1. Per germline, CDR1 LGHNA and CDR2 YSLEER. The CDR3 length is 17 residues.

Notes on this clonotype: At one boundary the junction diverges from the germline segment, which might be a read error. This chain joins TRBV5-1 and TRBJ2-7, with TRBD1 as a possible D gene (6 bases). In germline, CDR1 is SGHRS, CDR2 YFSETQ. The CDR3 is 13 residues long. The CDR3 region has the DNA TGCGCCAGCAACTTGGGACAAATCTACGAGCAGTACTTC. This sequence encodes CASNLGQIYEQYF.

This clonotype was recorded a few times. The genes are TRBV28 and TRBJ2-7; no clear D. Trimming took 10 bases from V and 1 from J, leaving 14 bases between them. The CDR3 consists of 13 residues. CDR1 and CDR2 from the germline V gene are MDHEN and SYDVKM. The CDR3 loop reads CATGADLSYEQYF. For the CDR3, the DNA is TGTGCCACCGGCGCGGACCTGTCCTACGAGCAGTACTTC.

Note on this clonotype: The CDR3 end shows no conserved phenylalanine or tryptophan, and so a read error is likely. This chain connects TRBV11-2 to TRBJ2-3; D may be TRBD2 (6 bases). The V gene's germline CDR1 is SGHAT and CDR2 FQNNGV. This CDR3 is 14 amino acids long. The CDR3: CVGGAREPGDTQYL. In DNA, the CDR3 is TGTGTCGGAGGGGCACGGGAGCCCGGAGATACGCAGTATCTT.

This clonotype came up many times. The junction departs from the called germline gene at one end, perhaps through a read error. The chain links TRBV25-1 to TRBJ2-1, with D hard to call. The CDR3 length is 14 residues. In germline, CDR1 is MGHDK, CDR2 SYGVNS. The CDR3 spells CASGETSAYNEQFF. The CDR3 nucleotides are TGTGCCAGCGGTGAGACCAGCGCTTACAATGAGCAGTTCTTC.

This chain links TRBV23-1 with TRBJ2-7; 14 nucleotides line up with TRBD2. TRBV23-1 is an ORF for which the function is uncertain. V lost 4 bases, J lost 3 bases, and 5 bases stayed unmatched. CDR3 length equals 16 residues. CDR3 residues: CASSLGLAGDYYEQYF. CDR3 nucleotides: TGCGCCAGCAGTCTGGGACTAGCGGGAGACTACTACGAGCAGTACTTC.

The V and J genes are TRBV12-3 or TRBV12-4 and TRBJ1-5; possibly TRBD1 for D (6 bases). The germline V and J ends were trimmed by 5 bases and 3 bases, with 14 bases remaining between them. CDR3 size: 15 residues. CDR3 DNA sequence: TGTGCCAGCAGTACCACGGACAGCTTCAATCAGCCCCAGCATTTT. It specifies CASSTTDSFNQPQHF.

Comment on this clonotype: Sequence at one end of the junction differs from germline and may be a read error. The V gene is TRBV6-2 or TRBV6-3, the J gene TRBJ1-2; TRBD1 is a possible D gene (6 bases). This CDR3 is built from 12 residues. Germline values: CDR1 MNHEY, CDR2 SVGEGT. This CDR3 reads CVSRGDGYGYTF. CDR3 nucleotides: TGTGTCAGCAGGGGAGACGGCTATGGCTACACGTTC.

As concerns this clonotype: The junction departs from germline at one end; a sequencing error may be responsible. The rearrangement uses TRBV10-3 and TRBJ2-3, with TRBD2 as a possible D gene (6 bases). Germline-derived CDR1 and CDR2 are ENHRY and SYGVKD. This CDR3 has 17 residues. The CDR3 DNA reads as TGTGCCATCAATGGACCCTCCAGGGAAACTAGCACAGGTACGCAGTATTTT. It yields the protein CAINGPSRETSTGTQYF.

This sequence joins TRBV4-1 and TRBJ2-3; D unresolved. Trimming removed 3 bases at V and 5 bases at J, with 21 bases between. Per the germline V gene, CDR1 is MGHRA and CDR2 is YSYEKL. The CDR3 sequence is 17 residues long. The DNA of the CDR3 is TGCGCCAGCAGCCACCCCCCTGTAACACCCCTTCAAGATACGCAGTATTTT. Protein sequence: CASSHPPVTPLQDTQYF.

Comments on this clonotype: It is likely a read error, because the conserved phenylalanine at the end of the CDR3 is missing. This chain connects TRBV10-3 to TRBJ2-7, with D uncertain. The CDR3 contains 14 residues. Per germline, CDR1 ENHRY and CDR2 SYGVKD. CDR3 in DNA: TGTGCCATCAGTAAGTCAGCAGGCCCCTCCGAGCAGTACATC. It yields the protein CAISKSAGPSEQYI.

This clonotype was recorded at least ten times. The chain has TRBV6-2 or TRBV6-3 and TRBJ2-7; 12 bases line up with TRBD2. CDR1 is MNHEY, CDR2 SVGEGT, per germline. CDR3 length: 17 residues. The V and J ends lost 2 bases and 3 bases, in that order; junction bases with no gene match: 8. CDR3 DNA sequence: TGTGCCAGCAGTTACGATGGGAGGACTAGCGGGATCTACGAGCAGTACTTC. The encoded protein is CASSYDGRTSGIYEQYF.

A word on this clonotype: A much larger clonotype is one base distant, so this may be a read error. This chain uses TRBV5-1 with TRBJ1-1, with a tentative D call TRBD1 (5 bases). Trimming left V 1 base short and J 8 bases short, with 21 bases between. CDR3 length: 16 residues. Germline V CDR1 and CDR2: SGHRS, YFSETQ. DNA of the CDR3: TGCGCCAGCAGCTTGTCCGGGGCTGAGATGCTGTCAGAAGCTTTCTTT. Protein: CASSLSGAEMLSEAFF.

This clonotype was found a few times. At one end, the junction sequence differs from germline, possibly due to a read error. V is TRBV10-1 and J is TRBJ2-1, with a tentative D call TRBD1 (6 bases). CDR1 and CDR2 (germline): WNHNN, SYGVQD (reference sequence). This CDR3 has 14 amino acids. The CDR3 nucleotides read TGCACCAGCAGTGAGTTTTCGCGAGGGGGAGAGCAGTTCTTC. Amino acids: CTSSEFSRGGEQFF.